Shown below are 28 T cell receptor beta chains from a single sample sequenced in a study of cytomegalovirus exposure and HLA in healthy donors. Primers for the PCR totalled 60 Vbeta and 13 Jbeta. Produced via immunoSEQ multiplex PCR; TCRdb's table is partial and in-frame only. The sample shows 150,000 to 250,000 clones, roughly 80% of them seen only once. Sequences were obtained from PBMCs. These receptors originate from a woman between 45 and 65 years old in good health and CMV-seropositive.

This clone was seen a few times. The chain employs TRBV7-9 and TRBJ2-7; D is undetermined. CDR3 size: 14 residues. Germline V gene lookup returns CDR1 SEHNR and CDR2 FQNEAQ (reference sequence). The V gene lost 2 bases and the J gene lost 1 base, with 9 bases spanning the gap. The DNA for the CDR3 is TGTGCCAGCAGCTTAAATCCTAATTCCTACGAGCAGTACTTC. Its translation is CASSLNPNSYEQYF. Complete variable domain (other parts from reference TRBV7-9 and TRBJ2-7): DTGVSQNPRHKITKRGQNVTFRCDPISEHNRLYWYRQTLGQGPEFLTYFQNEAQLEKSRLLSDRFSAERPKGSFSTLEIQRTEQGDSAMYLCASSLNPNSYEQYFGPGTRLTVT.

CDR3 in DNA: TGTGCCAGCAGCTTAGGCGTAAGCCAAGAGACCCAGTACTTC. Amino acid sequence: CASSLGVSQETQYF. V gene TRBV7-9 combines with J gene TRBJ2-5, with D uncertain. Germline V gene lookup returns CDR1 SEHNR and CDR2 FQNEAQ (reference sequence). V was clipped by 1 base and J by 1 base, with 7 bases between them. This CDR3 comprises 14 residues.

The V call is TRBV21-1, the J call TRBJ2-7; the table's D gene call, TRBD1, was not cross checked with the DNA. TRBV21-1 has pseudogene status. The CDR3 has 22 residues. This chain's CDR3 is CASSKGRAEMQGQGIISYEQYF. In nucleotides, the CDR3 is TGTGCCAGCAGCAAAGGGAGGGCCGAAATGCAAGGACAGGGGATTATCTCCTACGAGCAGTACTTC.

This clone turned up a few times. V usage is TRBV11-2 and J usage is TRBJ2-7; TRBD1 is a possible D gene (5 bases). V shed 1 base and J shed 6 bases, with 10 bases lying between them. Germline V gene data show CDR1 as SGHAT and CDR2 as FQNNGV. The CDR3 length is 13 residues. This CDR3 is CASSLVGTGEQYF. The CDR3 nucleotides are TGTGCCAGCAGCTTAGTAGGAACAGGCGAGCAGTACTTC.

V gene TRBV6-1 combines with J gene TRBJ2-7; 11 bases match TRBD2. This CDR3 has 15 amino acids. In germline, CDR1 is MNHNS, CDR2 SASEGT. The V and J ends lost 5 bases and 0 bases, in that order; junction bases with no gene match: 3. The CDR3 region has the DNA TGTGCCAGCAGTCCTAGCGGGAGGTCCTCCTACGAGCAGTACTTC. Translating gives CASSPSGRSSYEQYF.

The V and J genes are TRBV19 and TRBJ2-3, with D possibly TRBD2 on 6 matching bases. This CDR3 comprises 13 residues. V was cut by 7 bases and J by 0 bases, with 8 bases left in between. Per the germline V gene, CDR1 is LNHDA and CDR2 is SQIVND (reference sequence). The CDR3 spells CASTSGSTDTQYF. In DNA form, the CDR3 reads TGTGCCAGTACGAGCGGGAGCACAGATACGCAGTATTTT.

This chain connects TRBV19 to TRBJ2-7; 7 nucleotides align to TRBD1. CDR3 size: 13 residues. In germline, CDR1 is LNHDA, CDR2 SQIVND (reference sequence). After removal of 5 bases from V and 2 bases from J, the junction contained 3 bases not matched to a gene. The CDR3 DNA sequence: TGTGCCAGTAGTCCTGGACAGGCCTACGAGCAGTACTTC. Protein sequence: CASSPGQAYEQYF.

This chain connects TRBV15 to TRBJ2-7; 7 nucleotides match TRBD1. Germline V gene data show CDR1 as LNHNV and CDR2 as YYDKDF (reference sequence). The CDR3 extends over 18 amino acids. The junction had 13 bases not matched to a gene; V was cut back by 2 bases and J by 0 bases. The CDR3 DNA reads TGTGCCACCAGCAGACCCTCCACCGGGACAGCCAGCTCCTACGAGCAGTACTTC. Amino acids: CATSRPSTGTASSYEQYF. Looking up the rest from reference TRBV15 and TRBJ2-7 gives the full variable domain: DAMVIQNPRYQVTQFGKPVTLSCSQTLNHNVMYWYQQKSSQAPKLLFHYYDKDFNNEADTPDNFQSRRPNTSFCFLDIRSPGLGDTAMYLCATSRPSTGTASSYEQYFGPGTRLTVT.

The chain uses TRBV18 and TRBJ2-1; 10 positions match TRBD1. Germline V gene sequence: CDR1 KGHSH, CDR2 LQKENI. CDR3 length equals 15 residues. The V and J ends lost 0 bases and 7 bases, in that order; junction bases with no gene match: 3. CDR3 sequence (DNA): TGTGCCAGCTCACCACCGGGACAGGGGAGGAATGAGCAGTTCTTC. This translates into CASSPPGQGRNEQFF. Variable domain in full (rest from reference TRBV18 and TRBJ2-1): NAGVMQNPRHLVRRRGQEARLRCSPMKGHSHVYWYRQLPEEGLKFMVYLQKENIIDESGMPKERFSAEFPKEGPSILRIQQVVRGDSAAYFCASSPPGQGRNEQFFGPGTRLTVL.

This clone occurred a few times. V gene TRBV5-1 combines with J gene TRBJ2-5; 9 nucleotides match TRBD2. With 5 bases clipped from V and 2 bases from J, the junction kept 7 bases outside the gene matches. The germline gives CDR1 SGHRS, CDR2 YFSETQ. This CDR3 is built from 15 residues. CDR3 DNA sequence: TGCGCCAGCAGGGGCGGGAGGGCCATTCAAGAGACCCAGTACTTC. It is translated as CASRGGRAIQETQYF.

The chain combines TRBV7-7 with TRBJ2-5; D gene uncertain. The germline CDR1 and CDR2 sequences are SSHAT and FNYEAQ (reference sequence). The CDR3 length is 15 residues. V shed 5 bases and J shed 3 bases, with 16 bases lying between them. The CDR3 is CASSHQLTEEETQYF. The CDR3 nucleotides are TGTGCCAGCAGCCATCAACTCACCGAGGAAGAGACCCAGTACTTC.

The gene calls are TRBV21-1 and TRBJ2-4; the DNA was not compared with TRBD1, the D call given in the table. TRBV21-1 is flagged as a pseudogene. There are 15 residues in the CDR3. CDR3: CASSWPGGRTDIQYF. Written as DNA, the CDR3 is TGTGCCAGCAGCTGGCCAGGGGGCCGAACGGACATTCAGTACTTC.

The chain employs TRBV28 and TRBJ2-1; 8 bases map to TRBD1. The trim removed 8 bases at V and 5 bases at J, leaving 8 bases unmatched. The CDR3 covers 14 residues. CDR1 MDHEN and CDR2 SYDVKM come from the germline V gene. Written as DNA, the CDR3 is TGTGCCAGCGGTCAGGGGGCATTGAACAATGAGCAGTTCTTC. It translates to CASGQGALNNEQFF.

This clone occurred a few times. V is TRBV28 and J is TRBJ2-3; TRBD1 might be the D (8 bases). V was clipped by 8 bases and J by 3 bases, with 15 bases between them. Germline V CDR1 and CDR2: MDHEN, SYDVKM. The CDR3 sequence is 14 residues long. The CDR3: CASRTGGVTDTQYF. CDR3 DNA sequence: TGTGCCAGCCGTACAGGGGGGGTGACAGATACGCAGTATTTT.

V and J are TRBV28 and TRBJ1-1; TRBD1 agrees at 8 bases. This CDR3 is 14 amino acids long. Trimming removed 3 bases from V and 9 bases from J; junction bases left unmatched: 9. Germline V CDR1 and CDR2: MDHEN, SYDVKM. This chain's CDR3 is CASSLGQASPQAFF. As DNA, the CDR3 is TGTGCCAGCAGTTTGGGACAGGCTTCTCCTCAAGCTTTCTTT. The complete variable domain, with remaining parts taken from reference TRBV28 and TRBJ1-1, reads DVKVTQSSRYLVKRTGEKVFLECVQDMDHENMFWYRQDPGLGLRLIYFSYDVKMKEKGDIPEGYSVSREKKERFSLILESASTNQTSMYLCASSLGQASPQAFFGQGTRLTVV.

CDR3 sequence (DNA): TGTGCCAGCAGTCCAACCCTCAGGACAGTAGGGAATGAGCAGTTCTTC. Translated, it gives CASSPTLRTVGNEQFF. The chain joins TRBV28 to TRBJ2-1; TRBD1 might be the D (6 bases). V shed 5 bases and J shed 7 bases, with 21 bases lying between them. This CDR3 spans 16 amino acids. Germline V gene sequence: CDR1 MDHEN, CDR2 SYDVKM.

V and J are TRBV5-6 and TRBJ2-5; 7 bases align to TRBD1. This CDR3 has 16 residues. The germline CDR1 and CDR2 sequences are SGHDT and YYEEEE. With V trimmed by 4 bases and J by 2 bases, 11 bases remained unmatched. CDR3 amino acids: CASSLGPGQIQETQYF. Written as DNA, the CDR3 is TGTGCCAGCAGCCTGGGACCGGGACAGATACAAGAGACCCAGTACTTC.

The V and J genes are TRBV2 and TRBJ1-1; D perhaps matches TRBD1 (5 bases). Looked up from germline, CDR1 is SNHLY and CDR2 is FYNNEI. The CDR3 extends over 14 amino acids. Trimming stripped 6 bases from V and 1 base from J, with 12 bases between. The CDR3 nucleotides are TGTGCCAGCAGGCTTGGGGCCGGGAACACTGAAGCTTTCTTT. Translated: CASRLGAGNTEAFF.

The rearrangement links TRBV7-6 to TRBJ2-5; a weak D match, TRBD1 (6 bases). The germline V and J ends were trimmed by 2 bases and 3 bases, with 10 bases remaining between them. CDR3 length: 14 amino acids. Per germline, CDR1 SGHVS and CDR2 FNYEAQ. The CDR3 here is CASSLRQAEETQYF. In nucleotides, the CDR3 is TGTGCCAGCAGCTTACGACAGGCGGAAGAGACCCAGTACTTC.

The V gene is TRBV18, the J gene TRBJ1-5; 11 bases fit TRBD1. CDR1 is KGHSH and CDR2 is LQKENI in the germline V gene. V lost 4 bases to trimming and J lost 8 bases; unmatched junction nucleotides: 4. The length of the CDR3 is 14 residues. The CDR3 sequence is CASSRGQGEKPQHF. In DNA, the CDR3 is TGTGCCAGCTCACGGGGACAGGGGGAAAAGCCCCAGCATTTT.

The chain uses TRBV9 and TRBJ1-1, with 8 bases lining up with TRBD1. Germline V gene lookup returns CDR1 SGDLS and CDR2 YYNGEE. The CDR3 has 14 amino acids. The V and J ends lost 2 bases and 5 bases, in that order; junction bases with no gene match: 5. As DNA, the CDR3 is TGTGCCAGCAGCGTTGGGGGGACAGGAACTGAAGCTTTCTTT. Protein: CASSVGGTGTEAFF.

The chain recombines TRBV7-8 with TRBJ1-5; TRBD1 aligns across 10 bases. V was pared by 2 bases and J by 6 bases, with 7 bases of the junction left unmatched. This CDR3 spans 16 amino acids. Germline loops: CDR1 SGHVS, CDR2 FQNEAQ. CDR3 amino acids: CASSLMPRTGGQPQHF. The CDR3 coding sequence is TGTGCCAGCAGCTTAATGCCGAGGACAGGGGGTCAGCCCCAGCATTTT.

The rearrangement links TRBV5-6 to TRBJ2-4, with TRBD1 matching 7 bases. The CDR3 spans 14 residues. V shed 5 bases and J 5 bases; nucleotides not matched to a gene: 7. CDR1 and CDR2 (germline): SGHDT, YYEEEE. CDR3 loop: CASRRGGAENIQYF. CDR3 coding DNA: TGTGCCAGCAGGCGAGGGGGCGCGGAAAACATTCAGTACTTC.

V is TRBV7-9 and J is TRBJ2-2, with TRBD2 matching 10 bases. The ends lost 5 bases at V and 4 bases at J; junction bases unmatched: 13. CDR1 is SEHNR, CDR2 FQNEAQ, per germline (reference sequence). This CDR3 region has 18 residues. CDR3 region: CASSRSGTSAAGTGELFF. The CDR3 DNA reads TGTGCCAGCAGCAGATCCGGGACTAGCGCAGCGGGCACCGGGGAGCTGTTTTTT.

The chain has TRBV2 and TRBJ1-5; 12 bases fit TRBD1. In germline, CDR1 is SNHLY, CDR2 FYNNEI. The CDR3 has 19 amino acids. The V gene end was trimmed by 8 bases and the J gene end by 2 bases; junction bases not matched to a gene: 16. CDR3 sequence (DNA): TGTGCCAGCGGGGAGTCCGGGACAGGGGGCCTTCTCGGCAATCAGCCCCAGCATTTT. It specifies CASGESGTGGLLGNQPQHF.

The chain joins TRBV5-4 to TRBJ2-1; 8 bases map to TRBD2. The CDR3 runs to 16 residues. V lost 4 bases and J lost 5; bases outside the gene matches: 11. Germline V gene sequence: CDR1 SGHNT, CDR2 YYREEE (reference sequence). As DNA, the CDR3 is TGTGCCAGCAGCCAAGAGGGGCGGGGGGATAACAATGAGCAGTTCTTC. This codes for CASSQEGRGDNNEQFF.

This chain connects TRBV4-2 to TRBJ2-4, with 10 bases identical to TRBD2. V lost 4 bases and J lost 5; bases outside the gene matches: 11. CDR3 length equals 17 residues. Looked up from germline, CDR1 is LGHNA and CDR2 is YNFKEQ. CDR3 in DNA: TGTGCCAGCAGCCCCGGGGGTAGCGGGGGGCAACAAAACATTCAGTACTTC. This sequence encodes CASSPGGSGGQQNIQYF.

J is TRBJ2-1 and V is TRBV28, with D hard to call. The V gene lost 5 bases and the J gene lost 6 bases, with 5 bases spanning the gap. This CDR3 is 11 amino acids long. The germline V gene encodes CDR1 MDHEN and CDR2 SYDVKM. DNA of the CDR3: TGTGCCAGCAGTCCCTTCAATGAGCAGTTCTTC. Its protein is CASSPFNEQFF.